This entry describes one T cell receptor (beta chain). In TCRdb, the 5' RACE reads were re-called with MiXCR into one record per CDR3 protein. The profile covers approximately 480,000 distinct CDR3 sequences, with roughly 18% appearing a single time and 9% to 15% taken by the ten largest. This CDR3 region has 11 residues. The germline CDR1 and CDR2 sequences are SGHAT and FQNNGV. V dropped 4 bases and J dropped 7 bases, with 7 bases sitting between them. This sample is part of a study of T-cell memory formation after mild COVID-19. The V gene is TRBV11-2, the J gene TRBJ2-5; D gene unclear. This sequence originates from an adult woman who had mild COVID-19 (a few samples of this study predate the infection). Cell type and time point are not known. Material for sequencing was PBMCs or a T cell subset sorted from them (not recorded which). The CDR3, as DNA: TGTGCCAGCAGCTCGGCAGGGACCCAGTACTTC. Its translation is CASSSAGTQYF.